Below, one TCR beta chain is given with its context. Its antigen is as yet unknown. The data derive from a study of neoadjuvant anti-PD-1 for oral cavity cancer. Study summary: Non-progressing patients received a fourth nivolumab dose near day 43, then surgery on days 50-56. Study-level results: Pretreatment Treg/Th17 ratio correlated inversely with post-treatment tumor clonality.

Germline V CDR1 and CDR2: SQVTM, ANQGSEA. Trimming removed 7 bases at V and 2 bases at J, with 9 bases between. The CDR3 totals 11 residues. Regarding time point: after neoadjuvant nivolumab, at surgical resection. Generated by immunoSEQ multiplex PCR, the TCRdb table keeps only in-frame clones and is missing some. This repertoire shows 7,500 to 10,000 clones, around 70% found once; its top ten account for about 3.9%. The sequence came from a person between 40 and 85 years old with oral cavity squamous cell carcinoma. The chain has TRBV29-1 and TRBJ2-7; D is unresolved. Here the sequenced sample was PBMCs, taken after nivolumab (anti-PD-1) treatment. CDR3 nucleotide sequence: TGCAGCGCCCAAGGAACCTACGAGCAGTACTTC. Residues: CSAQGTYEQYF.